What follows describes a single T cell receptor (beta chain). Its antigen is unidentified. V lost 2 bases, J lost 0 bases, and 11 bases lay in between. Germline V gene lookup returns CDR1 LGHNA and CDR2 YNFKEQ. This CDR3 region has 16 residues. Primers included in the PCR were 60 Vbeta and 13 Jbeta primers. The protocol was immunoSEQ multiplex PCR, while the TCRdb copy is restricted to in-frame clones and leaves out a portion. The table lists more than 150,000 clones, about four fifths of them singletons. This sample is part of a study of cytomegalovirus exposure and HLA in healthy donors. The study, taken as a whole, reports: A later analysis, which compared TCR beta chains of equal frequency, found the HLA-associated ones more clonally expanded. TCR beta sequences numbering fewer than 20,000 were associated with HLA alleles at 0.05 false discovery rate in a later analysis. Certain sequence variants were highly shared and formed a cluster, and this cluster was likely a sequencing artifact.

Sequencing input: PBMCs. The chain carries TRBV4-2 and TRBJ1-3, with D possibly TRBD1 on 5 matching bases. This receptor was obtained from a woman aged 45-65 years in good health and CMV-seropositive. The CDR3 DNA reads TGTGCCAGCAGCCAATCTGGGGCGAACTCTGGAAACACCATATATTTT. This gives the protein CASSQSGANSGNTIYF.